This T cell receptor beta chain was recorded in a study of identical twins. This CDR3 comprises 16 residues. Germline lookup yields CDR1 LGHDT and CDR2 YNNKEL (reference sequence). Germline trimming cut 4 bases from V and 2 bases from J; bases unmatched to any gene: 6. Via MiXCR, TCRdb re-called the 5' RACE reads, giving one row per CDR3 protein. The sample includes around 1.7 million distinct CDR3 sequences, about 32% of them seen just once. Study-wide results and limits: Within cord blood, abundant beta clonotypes carried fewer insertions, but memory repertoires showed no such trend.

With regard to this clonotype: Its target is unknown.

All donors were healthy, and all were Caucasian. Sample: cord blood. V usage is TRBV3-1 and J usage is TRBJ2-3; 10 nucleotides match TRBD2. This TCR came from a newborn girl in good health. CDR3 sequence: CASSPTGLADTDTQYF. The CDR3 nucleotides read TGTGCCAGCAGCCCCACAGGACTAGCGGACACAGATACGCAGTATTTT.